This T cell receptor beta chain is from a study of blood T cell repertoires in COVID-19. Study as a whole: Whether acute or convalescent, the COVID-19 samples came from the United States, Italy and Spain. The analysed material was cDNA or gDNA that came from T cells, B-cell-depleted T cells, or PBMCs.

Trimming stripped 6 bases from V and 1 base from J, with 28 bases between. The germline V gene has CDR1 MNHEY and CDR2 SVGEGT. This CDR3 contains 20 residues. Original processing notes: By means of reference gene primer amplification, nucleated cell counts were estimated. This table comes from immunoSEQ multiplex PCR, and its TCRdb copy is limited to in-frame clones, with some not included. From that table come the V and J calls and clone size; the DNA was used to work out D and trimming. The sample holds about 88,000 clones, 89% seen once. The clonotype comes from a woman of 80 years or more with active COVID-19. Sequences were obtained from peripheral blood. The V gene is TRBV6-2 or TRBV6-3, the J gene TRBJ1-5, with D perhaps matching TRBD1 (6 bases). The CDR3 here is CASSLSGVTGRSRSNQPQHF. DNA for the CDR3: TGTGCCAGCAGCCTTAGTGGCGTGACAGGCCGTTCCCGCAGCAATCAGCCCCAGCATTTT.